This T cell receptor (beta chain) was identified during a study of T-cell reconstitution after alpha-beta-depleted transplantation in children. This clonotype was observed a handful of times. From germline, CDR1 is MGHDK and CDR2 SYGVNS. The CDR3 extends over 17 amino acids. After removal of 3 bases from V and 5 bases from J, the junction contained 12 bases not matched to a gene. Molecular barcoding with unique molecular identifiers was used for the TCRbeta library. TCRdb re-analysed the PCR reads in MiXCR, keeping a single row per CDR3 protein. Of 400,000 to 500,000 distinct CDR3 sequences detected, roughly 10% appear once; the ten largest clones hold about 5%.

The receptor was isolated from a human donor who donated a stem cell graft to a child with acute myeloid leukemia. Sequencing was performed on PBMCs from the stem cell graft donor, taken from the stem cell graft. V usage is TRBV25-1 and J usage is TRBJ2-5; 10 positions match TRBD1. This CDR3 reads CASSDGDRGSPHETQYF. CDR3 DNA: TGTGCCAGCAGTGACGGGGACAGGGGATCCCCTCACGAGACCCAGTACTTC.